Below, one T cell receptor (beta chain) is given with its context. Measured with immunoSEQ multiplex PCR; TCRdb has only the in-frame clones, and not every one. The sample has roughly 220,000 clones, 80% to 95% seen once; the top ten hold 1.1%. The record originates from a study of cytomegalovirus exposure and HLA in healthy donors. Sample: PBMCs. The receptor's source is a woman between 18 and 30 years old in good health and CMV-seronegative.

The CDR3 protein is CASSLGDRGAFF. The CDR3 region has the DNA TGTGCCAGCAGCTTAGGGGACAGGGGAGCTTTCTTT. The V and J genes are TRBV11-2 and TRBJ1-1; 10 bases match TRBD1. The trim removed 1 base at V and 10 bases at J, leaving 0 bases unmatched. The CDR3 covers 12 residues. Germline assignment: CDR1 SGHAT and CDR2 FQNNGV.